This is a list of T cell receptor beta chains from one sample in a study of metastatic and nonmetastatic thyroid tumors. Via MiXCR, TCRdb re-called the PCR reads. The table shows fewer than 20,000 clones, with 25% to 30% occurring only once. The sequenced sample was tumor tissue. These receptors all come from a female donor with papillary thyroid cancer or a benign thyroid nodule (not recorded which). Some clones in this sample may be carry-over from other donors' samples. CDR3s include the opening cysteine and the closing phenylalanine or tryptophan. D genes are given only for firm matches. The size entry is marked missing in some rows and otherwise reads once, few, many or a size class.

>TRBJ1-5|many|TRBV7-6|TRBD1
CASSLGTGRHQPQHF
TGTGCCAGCAGCTTAGGGACAGGCCGCCATCAGCCCCAGCATTTT
>TRBJ2-2|many|TRBV5-1|TRBD1
CASSRDRGTGELFF
TGCGCCAGCTCCCGGGACAGGGGTACCGGGGAGCTGTTTTTT
>TRBJ1-3|many|TRBV7-9|.
CASSPLRGRHSGNTIYF
TGTGCCAGCAGCCCACTTAGGGGACGGCACTCTGGAAACACCATATATTTT
>TRBJ2-7|few|TRBV6-1|.
CSSTGWSLDEQYF
TGTTCCAGCACGGGGTGGTCGTTGGACGAGCAGTACTTT
>TRBJ1-1|many|TRBV20-1|.
CSAIPFMNTEAFF
TGCAGTGCCATCCCGTTTATGAACACTGAAGCTTTCTTT
>TRBJ2-7|.|TRBV20-1|TRBD1
CSARKGIGTGAYEQYF
TGCAGTGCTAGAAAGGGGATAGGGACAGGGGCCTACGAGCAGTACTTC
>TRBJ2-1|.|TRBV9|.
CASSPRPLSRSYNEQFF
TGTGCCAGCAGCCCCAGGCCCTTGAGCAGATCCTACAATGAGCAGTTCTTC
>TRBJ1-5|few|TRBV6-2/TRBV6-3|.
CASRSGSYTNQPQHF
TGTGCCAGCAGGAGCGGGAGTTATACCAATCAGCCCCAGCATTTT
>TRBJ1-3|few|TRBV28|TRBD1
CASSSRLGQGIYF
TGTGCCAGCAGTTCTCGGTTGGGACAGGGCATATATTTC
>TRBJ1-3|.|TRBV28|TRBD1
CASSLLDRGYGNTIYF
TGTGCCAGCAGTTTATTAGACAGGGGATATGGAAACACCATATATTTT
>TRBJ2-2|few|TRBV7-3|TRBD1
CASRGTGSTGELFF
TGTGCCAGTAGAGGGACAGGTTCCACCGGGGAGCTGTTTTTT
>TRBJ1-6|few|TRBV15|.
CATSRGRGGDSPLHF
TGTGCCACCAGCAGAGGGCGGGGAGGTGACTCACCCCTCCACTTT
>TRBJ1-2|.|TRBV7-2|.
CASSPKCLGYGYTF
TGTGCCAGCAGCCCGAAGTGCCTGGGCTATGGCTACACCTTT
>TRBJ2-1|.|TRBV5-1|.
CASSLGGGASSYNEQFF
TGCGCCAGCAGCTTGGGGGGCGGGGCCAGCTCCTACAATGAGCAGTTCTTC
>TRBJ1-1|.|TRBV12-3/TRBV12-4|TRBD1
CASLGQVVTEAFF
TGTGCCAGCCTAGGACAGGTAGTCACTGAAGCTTTCTTT
>TRBJ2-7|many|TRBV7-2|TRBD2
CASSSLAGAYEQYF
TGTGCCAGCAGCTCACTAGCGGGAGCCTACGAGCAGTACTTC
>TRBJ2-1|.|TRBV5-1|TRBD2
CASSHGTSGEQFF
TGCGCCAGCAGCCATGGGACTAGCGGAGAGCAGTTCTTC
>TRBJ1-6|few|TRBV6-2/TRBV6-3|TRBD1
CASSYSTGRNSPLHF
TGTGCCAGCAGTTATTCGACAGGGCGAAATTCACCCCTACACTTT
>TRBJ1-2|.|TRBV13|TRBD1
CASSRTDRVEGYGYTF
TGTGCCAGCAGCCGTACTGACAGGGTTGAGGGCTATGGCTACACCTTC
>TRBJ2-7|.|TRBV12-3/TRBV12-4|.
CASSQAHEQYF
TGTGCCAGCAGCCAAGCTCACGAGCAGTACTTC
>TRBJ2-3|.|TRBV20-1|.
CSARGGGQGTDTQYF
TGCAGTGCTAGAGGAGGGGGGCAGGGCACAGATACGCAGTATTTT
>TRBJ1-1|many|TRBV28|.
CASSLTSPGVTEAFF
TGTGCCAGCAGTTTAACCAGTCCTGGGGTCACTGAAGCTTTCTTT
>TRBJ2-7|.|TRBV4-1|.
CASSQGADSYEQYF
TGCGCCAGCAGCCAAGGTGCAGACTCCTACGAGCAGTACTTC
>TRBJ2-1|many|TRBV5-1|.
CASTPGGTWNEQFF
TGCGCCAGCACCCCCGGAGGGACGTGGAATGAGCAGTTCTTC
>TRBJ1-5|.|TRBV20-1|TRBD1
CSAREDSTGYLQPQHF
TGCAGTGCTAGAGAGGATTCGACAGGGTATCTTCAGCCCCAGCATTTT
>TRBJ2-1|few|TRBV28|TRBD2
CASSTLRDYRVNEQFF
TGTGCCAGCAGTACTCTCCGGGACTACCGTGTCAATGAGCAGTTCTTC
>TRBJ2-1|.|TRBV24-1|.
CPTSDLRARVIDEQFF
TGTCCCACCAGCGATTTGCGTGCCAGGGTTATCGATGAGCAGTTCTTC
>TRBJ2-4|many|TRBV6-2/TRBV6-3|.
CASSYVGSTANIQYF
TGTGCCAGCAGTTACGTTGGCTCAACGGCAAACATTCAGTACTTC
>TRBJ1-5|.|TRBV6-1|.
CAITSGGGRNQPQHF
TGTGCCATCACCTCGGGGGGGGGCCGCAATCAGCCCCAGCATTTT
>TRBJ2-7|few|TRBV20-1|.
CSARDLVGPPYEQYF
TGCAGTGCTAGAGATCTCGTGGGGCCCCCCTACGAGCAGTACTTC
>TRBJ2-2|few|TRBV10-3|TRBD2
CAIIFFPGRGSGTNTGELFF
TGTGCCATCATTTTCTTCCCAGGACGGGGTAGCGGGACGAACACCGGGGAGCTGTTTTTT
>TRBJ1-1|many|TRBV30|.
CAWSLQRHTEAFF
TGTGCCTGGAGTCTGCAGAGGCACACTGAAGCTTTCTTT
>TRBJ2-1|.|TRBV20-1|TRBD2
CSARQTSGSLGDEQFF
TGCAGTGCTAGACAGACTAGCGGGTCCCTTGGGGATGAGCAGTTCTTC
>TRBJ1-6|few|TRBV11-1|.
CASSLHGVRYNSPLHF
TGTGCCAGCAGCCTCCACGGAGTTCGCTATAATTCACCCCTCCACTTT
>TRBJ1-5|many|TRBV15|TRBD1
CATSSTDREVFQPQHF
TGTGCCACCAGCAGTACGGACAGGGAGGTATTTCAGCCCCAGCATTTT